This T cell receptor (beta chain) was captured in a study of blood T cell repertoires in COVID-19. Study overall: COVID-19 samples, acute and convalescent, were from the United States, Italy and Spain. PBMCs, B-cell-depleted T cells, or T cells were the source of the cDNA or gDNA that made up the material.

V lost 5 bases, J lost 4 bases, and 14 bases lay in between. The CDR3 is 13 amino acids. The germline gives CDR1 SQVTM, CDR2 ANQGSEA. Under the authors' procedure: Amplification of reference gene primers provided the estimated nucleated cell counts. Here immunoSEQ multiplex PCR was the method, and the copy in TCRdb shows in-frame clones only, minus some. That table is the source of V, J and clone size, and D and trimming were worked out from the DNA. Of 170,000 or so clones listed, approximately 86% are singletons. The TCR comes from a man aged 40-50 years with active or convalescent COVID-19. Sequenced input: peripheral blood. The rearrangement uses TRBV29-1 and TRBJ2-5; possible D gene TRBD1, 5 bases. Here the CDR3 DNA reads TGCAGCGTTAAGGGGCAGGGTGCAGAGACCCAGTACTTC. It yields the protein CSVKGQGAETQYF.